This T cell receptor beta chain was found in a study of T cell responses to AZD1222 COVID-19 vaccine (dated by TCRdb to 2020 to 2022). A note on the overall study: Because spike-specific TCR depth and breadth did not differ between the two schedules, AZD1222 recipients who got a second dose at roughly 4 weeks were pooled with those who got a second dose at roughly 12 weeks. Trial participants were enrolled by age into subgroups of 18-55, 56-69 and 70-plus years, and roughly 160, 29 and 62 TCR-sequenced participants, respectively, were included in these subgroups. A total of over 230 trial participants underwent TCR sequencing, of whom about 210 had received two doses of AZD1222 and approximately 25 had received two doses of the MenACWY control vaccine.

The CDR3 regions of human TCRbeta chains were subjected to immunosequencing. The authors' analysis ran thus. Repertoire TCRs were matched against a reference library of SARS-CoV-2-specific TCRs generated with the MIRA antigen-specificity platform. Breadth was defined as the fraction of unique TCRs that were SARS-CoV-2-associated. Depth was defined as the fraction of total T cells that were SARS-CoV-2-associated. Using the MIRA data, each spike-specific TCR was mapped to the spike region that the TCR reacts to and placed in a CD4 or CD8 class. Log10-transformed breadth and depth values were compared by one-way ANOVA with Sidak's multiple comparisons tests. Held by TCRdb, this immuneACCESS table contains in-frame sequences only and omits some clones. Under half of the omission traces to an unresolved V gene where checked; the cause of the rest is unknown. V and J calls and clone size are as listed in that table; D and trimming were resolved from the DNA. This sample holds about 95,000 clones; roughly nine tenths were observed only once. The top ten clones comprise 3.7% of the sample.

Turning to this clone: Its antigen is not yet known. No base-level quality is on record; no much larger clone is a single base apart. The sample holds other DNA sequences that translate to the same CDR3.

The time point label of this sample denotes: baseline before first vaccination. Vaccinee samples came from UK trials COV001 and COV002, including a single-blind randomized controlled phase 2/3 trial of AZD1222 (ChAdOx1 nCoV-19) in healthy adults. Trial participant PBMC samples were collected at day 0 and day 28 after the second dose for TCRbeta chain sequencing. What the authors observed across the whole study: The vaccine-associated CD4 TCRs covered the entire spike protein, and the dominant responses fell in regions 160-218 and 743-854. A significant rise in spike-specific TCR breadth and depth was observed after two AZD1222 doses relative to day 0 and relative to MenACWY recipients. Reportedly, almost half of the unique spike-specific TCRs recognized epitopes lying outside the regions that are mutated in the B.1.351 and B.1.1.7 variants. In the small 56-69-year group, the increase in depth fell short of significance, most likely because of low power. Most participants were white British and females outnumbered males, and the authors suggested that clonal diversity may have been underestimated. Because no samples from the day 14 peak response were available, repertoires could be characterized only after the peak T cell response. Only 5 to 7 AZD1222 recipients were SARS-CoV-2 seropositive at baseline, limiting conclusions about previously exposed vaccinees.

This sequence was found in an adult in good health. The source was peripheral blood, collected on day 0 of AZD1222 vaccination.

The DNA reads TGTGCCAGCAGCTTACGGGGCGGGGGGGCCGCTGAGCAGTTCTTC. Its coded protein is CASSLRGGGAAEQFF. This receptor chain uses TRBV7-2 and TRBJ2-1; 9 bases in between match TRBD2. CDR1 and CDR2 (SGHTA, FQGNSA) derive from the germline V gene. Here V drops 2 bases and J drops 9 bases, and the junction holds 8 bases not matched to any gene. From its cysteine to its phenylalanine, the CDR3 spans 15 amino acids. Solely the CDR3 DNA is kept, with 45 bases framed from the first base.